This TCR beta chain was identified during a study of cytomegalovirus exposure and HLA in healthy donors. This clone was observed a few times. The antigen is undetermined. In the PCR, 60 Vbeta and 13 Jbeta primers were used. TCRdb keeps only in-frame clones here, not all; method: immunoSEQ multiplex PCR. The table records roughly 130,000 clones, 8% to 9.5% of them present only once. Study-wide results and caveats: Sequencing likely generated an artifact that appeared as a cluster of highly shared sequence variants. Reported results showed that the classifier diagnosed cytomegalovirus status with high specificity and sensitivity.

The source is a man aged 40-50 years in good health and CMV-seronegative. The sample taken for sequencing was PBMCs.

The CDR3: CASSQGTDGGYGYTF. DNA for the CDR3: TGCGCCAGCAGCCAAGGCACGGACGGGGGCTATGGCTACACCTTC. The chain employs TRBV4-3 and TRBJ1-2; perhaps TRBD1 as D (5 bases). Trimming removed 1 base at V and 4 bases at J, with 13 bases between. CDR1 and CDR2 from the germline V gene are LGHNA and YSLEER. The CDR3 consists of 15 residues.